The rows below give T cell receptor beta chains drawn from one sample of a study of shared clonotypes between healthy human individuals. The repertoire was sequenced with immunoSEQ multiplex PCR; TCRdb's copy has only in-frame clones and lacks some. The sample yields some 660,000 clones, around three quarters seen once. Sequencing input: memory CD4+ T cells sorted from blood. The receptors stem from a woman between 25 and 40 years old in good health. Both conserved end residues are part of each CDR3. The D gene is left open where the match is weak. Part of the rows lack a size; the others show once, few, many or a class for expanded clones.

j_call v_call d_call clone_size cdr3_aa cdr3_nt
TRBJ2-1 TRBV4-1 - - CASSHWTRTYNEQFF TGCGCCAGCAGCCATTGGACGCGAACGTACAATGAGCAGTTCTTC
TRBJ2-5 TRBV5-4 - few CASSSDWNLQETQYF TGTGCCAGCAGCTCAGACTGGAATCTCCAAGAGACCCAGTACTTC
TRBJ2-7 TRBV5-1 TRBD2 few CASSFLAGGTGNEQYF TGCGCCAGCAGCTTTCTAGCGGGAGGGACGGGGAACGAGCAGTACTTC
TRBJ1-2 TRBV7-3 - - CASGMGVGVYGYTF TGTGCCAGCGGTATGGGGGTCGGTGTATATGGCTACACCTTC
TRBJ2-7 TRBV19 TRBD2 - CASSDPGGTYEQYF TGTGCCAGTAGCGACCCGGGAGGAACCTACGAGCAGTACTTC
TRBJ2-3 TRBV9 TRBD2 - CASSGSGSWPDTQYF TGTGCCAGCAGCGGTAGCGGGAGTTGGCCAGATACGCAGTATTTT
TRBJ1-5 TRBV9 - - CASSVGYGGEQPQHF TGTGCCAGCAGCGTAGGTTATGGGGGAGAGCAGCCCCAGCATTTT
TRBJ2-3 TRBV10-1 - - CASSESVLASSTDTQYF TGCGCCAGCAGTGAGTCGGTCCTAGCGTCTAGCACAGATACGCAGTATTTT
TRBJ2-1 TRBV27 - - CASSFLTAGSSEQFF TGTGCCAGCAGTTTTTTGACTGCGGGCTCCAGTGAGCAGTTCTTC
TRBJ1-3 TRBV5-1 - - CASSLAGNTIYF TGCGCCAGCAGCCTCGCCGGAAACACCATATATTTT
TRBJ2-1 TRBV27 - - CASSQSMSSYNEQFF TGTGCCAGCAGCCAAAGTATGAGCTCCTACAATGAGCAGTTCTTC
TRBJ2-3 TRBV5-1 TRBD2 few CASSSVPGLADTQYF TGCGCCAGCAGCTCAGTCCCGGGACTAGCAGATACGCAGTATTTT
TRBJ2-7 TRBV27 - - CASSSNNYQSSTYEQYF TGTGCCAGCAGTTCGAACAACTACCAGAGTTCCACCTACGAGCAGTACTTC
TRBJ2-1 TRBV5-1 - - CASSQSSSSYNEQFF TGCGCCAGCAGCCAATCTTCGAGCTCCTACAATGAGCAGTTCTTC